This T cell receptor beta chain was sequenced in a study of blood T cell repertoires in COVID-19. On the study more broadly: Acute and convalescent COVID-19 samples came from the United States, Italy and Spain. T cells, B-cell-depleted T cells, or PBMCs provided the cDNA or gDNA that served as material.

Methods used by the authors: The authors estimated nucleated cell counts from reference gene primer amplification. Some clones are missing from TCRdb's copy, which holds only in-frame ones; the method was immunoSEQ multiplex PCR. V and J calls and clone size are given by that table; D and trimming were obtained from the DNA. Among under 250,000 clones listed, 86% were seen once. In germline, CDR1 is SGHRS, CDR2 YFSETQ. The CDR3 totals 16 residues. The J segment lost 3 bases and the V segment lost 4 bases, leaving 11 bases of the junction unmatched. This chain uses TRBV5-1 with TRBJ2-3; 7 nucleotides line up with TRBD2. The sequence came from a man between 60 and 75 years old with acute or convalescent COVID-19. Sequenced material: peripheral blood. In DNA, the CDR3 is TGCGCCAGCAGCACCATCTTCGCGGGAGAGACAGATACGCAGTATTTT. Amino acids: CASSTIFAGETDTQYF.